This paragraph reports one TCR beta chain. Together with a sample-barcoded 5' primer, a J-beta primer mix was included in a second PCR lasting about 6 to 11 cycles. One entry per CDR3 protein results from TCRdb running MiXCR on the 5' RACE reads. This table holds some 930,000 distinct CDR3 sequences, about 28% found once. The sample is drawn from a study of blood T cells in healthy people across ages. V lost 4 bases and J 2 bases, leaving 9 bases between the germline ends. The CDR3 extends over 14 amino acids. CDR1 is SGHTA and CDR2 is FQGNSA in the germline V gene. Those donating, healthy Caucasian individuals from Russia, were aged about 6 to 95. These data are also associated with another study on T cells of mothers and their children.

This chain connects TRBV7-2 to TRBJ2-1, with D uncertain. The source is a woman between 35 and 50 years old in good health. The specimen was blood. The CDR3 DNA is TGTGCCAGCAGCTCACCGCAGGCCTACAATGAGCAGTTCTTC. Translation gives CASSSPQAYNEQFF.